This TCR beta chain comes out of a study of cytotoxic CD8 clonotypes in ibrutinib-treated CLL. Study results and limitations: Collection times varied between progressing and sustained-remission patients.

Points on this clone: The antigen is unknown.

With sequencing, the targeted depth ranged from 1 in 200,000 to 1 in 1 million T cells. Using immunoSEQ multiplex PCR, the repertoire was profiled, and TCRdb retains in-frame clones only, with some absent. The data contain some 26,000 clones, around 85% of them singletons. The receptor was derived from a human donor with chronic lymphocytic leukemia. Material: PBMCs, obtained after 24 months of ibrutinib treatment.

The CDR3 sequence is CASSVQGVNTEAFF. Written as DNA, the CDR3 is TGTGCCAGCAGTGTACAAGGGGTGAACACTGAAGCTTTCTTT. V usage is TRBV2 and J usage is TRBJ1-1; D might be TRBD1 (5 bases). V dropped 4 bases and J dropped 0 bases, with 9 bases sitting between them. The CDR3 totals 14 residues. Germline V CDR1 and CDR2: SNHLY, FYNNEI.